Below, one TCR beta chain is given with its context. TEMRA cells underwent FACS enrichment and CD8+ and CD4+ T cells underwent negative isolation. The sample belongs to a study of CD8 T cells in Susac syndrome. Random hexamers were used to reverse transcribe an amount of roughly 0.5 to 1 ug RNA. With immunoSEQ multiplex PCR, TCR beta CDR3 was amplified across 54 Vbeta and 13 Jbeta. TCRdb used MiXCR to reprocess the immunoSEQ multiplex PCR reads, holding one entry per CDR3 protein. The sample lists about 300,000 distinct CDR3 sequences; approximately 91% were seen once. Per germline, CDR1 SGHAT and CDR2 FQNNGV. The CDR3 has 15 residues. Trimming at V came to 5 bases and at J to 4 bases, leaving 10 bases not matched to a gene.

The J gene is TRBJ2-5, the V gene TRBV11-2; TRBD2 agrees at 7 bases. The receptor's source is a human donor with multiple sclerosis. Source material: CD8+ T cells from PBMCs. In DNA, the CDR3 is TGTGCCAGCAGCCCCCCGGGGGAGGGAGTAGAGACCCAGTACTTC. This encodes CASSPPGEGVETQYF.